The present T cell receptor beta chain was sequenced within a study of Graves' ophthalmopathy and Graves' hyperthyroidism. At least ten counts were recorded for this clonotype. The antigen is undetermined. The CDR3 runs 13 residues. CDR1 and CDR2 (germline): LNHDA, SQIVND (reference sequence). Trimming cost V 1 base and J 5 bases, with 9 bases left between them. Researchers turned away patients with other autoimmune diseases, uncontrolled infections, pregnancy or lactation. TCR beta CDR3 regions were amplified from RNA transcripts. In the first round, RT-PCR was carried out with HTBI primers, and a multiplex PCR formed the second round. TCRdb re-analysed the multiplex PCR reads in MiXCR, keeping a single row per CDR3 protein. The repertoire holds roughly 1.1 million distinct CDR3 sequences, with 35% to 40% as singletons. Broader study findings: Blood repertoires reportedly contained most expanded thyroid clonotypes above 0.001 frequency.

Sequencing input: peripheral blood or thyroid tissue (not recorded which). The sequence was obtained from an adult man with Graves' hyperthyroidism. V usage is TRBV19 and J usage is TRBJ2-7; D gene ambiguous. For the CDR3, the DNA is TGTGCCAGTAGTATAGGTCTTCGCGACGAGCAGTACTTC. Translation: CASSIGLRDEQYF.